This T cell receptor (beta chain) was observed in a study of blood T cell repertoires in COVID-19 (dated by TCRdb to 2020 to 2021). Background on the whole study: Collaborator samples came from the United States, Italy and Spain and covered acute and convalescent phases of COVID-19. The material from the prospective study consisted of cDNA or gDNA derived from T cells, B-cell-depleted T cells, or PBMCs. The dataset comprised deeply sampled blood TCRbeta repertoires from subjects exposed to, actively infected with, or recovered from COVID-19. The repertoires were released in a freely available public database intended as a resource for research on the immune response to SARS-CoV-2. Samples were obtained from the ongoing ImmuneRACE study (first 160 participants) and from over a thousand subjects provided by 6 global collaborators. Sample metadata almost always included a de-identified subject ID, COVID-19 status, age in years and sex. Where available, HLA class I and class II types were obtained from metadata supplied by the sample provider rather than from assay-based typing. Findings and caveats that apply to the study as a whole: The quantity of clinical and demographic metadata differed by source and by participant and was supplied without curation.

Concerning this clone: The target of this receptor is not known. Nothing much larger sits one base from this clone, and base qualities are not available.

TCRbeta CDR3 regions were amplified from genomic DNA by means of the immunoSEQ Assay, a bias-controlled multiplex PCR. The study's own analysis went as follows. The number of nucleated cells in each sample was estimated by amplification of reference gene primers within the assay. To quantify the absolute abundance of each unique TCRbeta CDR3 rearrangement, sequence reads were collapsed and filtered. For each sample, productive Simpson clonality was calculated by taking the square root of Simpson's diversity index across productive rearrangements. Not all clones reach the TCRdb copy of this immuneACCESS table, which keeps in-frame sequences only. Checked studies attribute under half of the gap to unresolved V genes and leave the rest unexplained. The V and J calls and clone size come from that table; D and trimming were worked out from the DNA. Counted in this sample were 70,000 to 90,000 clones; roughly 80% of them appeared once. About 18% of the sample comes from the top ten.

Collaborating institutions collected whole blood in K2EDTA tubes following their own protocols. For TCRbeta analysis, collaborators shipped samples in one of three forms: frozen whole blood, isolated PBMCs, or DNA extracted from either of those sample types. V is cut back by 5 bases and J by 4 bases, with 6 bases in the junction unmatched. CDR1 is given as SEHNR and CDR2 as FQNEAQ, both from the germline V gene (reference sequence). The CDR3 runs 16 amino acids, cysteine and phenylalanine included. The kept DNA is CDR3 alone, 48 bases in frame from the first base. The sequence derives from a woman in her sixties with acute or convalescent COVID-19. The sequenced sample consisted of peripheral blood. The sequence is built from TRBV7-9 and TRBJ1-4; the junction holds 11 bases that match TRBD1. The CDR3 is CASSQGQGGYNEKLFF. The DNA is as follows: TGTGCCAGCAGCCAGGGACAGGGGGGTTATAATGAAAAACTGTTTTTT.